The 8 T cell receptor beta chains below come from one sample, sequenced in a study of monozygotic twins with inflammatory bowel disease. One entry per CDR3 protein, without DNA, is what TCRdb gives after re-calling the 5' RACE reads. This table holds 200,000 to 250,000 distinct CDR3 sequences. Material: blood. Receptor source: a human donor with ulcerative colitis or Crohn's disease, or a healthy co-twin of an affected twin (not recorded which).

CDR3 protein: CASSPRGEGNTEAFF. This rearrangement joins TRBV7-2 to TRBJ1-1. Per germline, CDR1 SGHTA and CDR2 FQGNSA. The CDR3 sequence is 15 residues long.

This chain's CDR3 is CASRPWDRGAYEQYF. The chain recombines TRBV28 with TRBJ2-7; TCRdb gives TRBD1 as the D gene, but with no DNA this cannot be confirmed. Germline CDR1 MDHEN, CDR2 SYDVKM. CDR3 length equals 15 residues. Full variable domain (outside the CDR3, taken from reference TRBV28 and TRBJ2-7): DVKVTQSSRYLVKRTGEKVFLECVQDMDHENMFWYRQDPGLGLRLIYFSYDVKMKEKGDIPEGYSVSREKKERFSLILESASTNQTSMYLCASRPWDRGAYEQYFGPGTRLTVT.

The gene calls are TRBV7-2 and TRBJ2-1. This CDR3 is 13 amino acids long. Germline CDR1 is SGHTA and CDR2 is FQGNSA. The CDR3 here is CASSLATYNEQFF. Together with reference TRBV7-2 and TRBJ2-1, the CDR3 gives the full variable domain: GAGVSQSPSNKVTEKGKDVELRCDPISGHTALYWYRQSLGQGLEFLIYFQGNSAPDKSGLPSDRFSAERTGGSVSTLTIQRTQQEDSAVYLCASSLATYNEQFFGPGTRLTVL.

The rearrangement uses TRBV6-4 and TRBJ1-5. Germline lookup yields CDR1 MRHNA and CDR2 SNTAGT. The CDR3 is 14 amino acids. CDR3 residues: CASVGKRSNQPQHF.

The chain carries TRBV5-1 and TRBJ1-2. Germline CDR1 reads SGHRS; CDR2 reads YFSETQ. This CDR3 contains 14 residues. The CDR3 reads CASSLEGSIDGYTF. The variable domain in full, completed from reference TRBV5-1 and TRBJ1-2, reads KAGVTQTPRYLIKTRGQQVTLSCSPISGHRSVSWYQQTPGQGLQFLFEYFSETQRNKGNFPGRFSGRQFSNSRSEMNVSTLELGDSALYLCASSLEGSIDGYTFGSGTRLTVV.

V is TRBV6-5 and J is TRBJ2-2. Germline CDR1 reads MNHEY; CDR2 reads SVGAGI. This CDR3 has 14 residues. CDR3 in amino acids: CASSLTQFAGELFF.

V and J are TRBV19 and TRBJ2-1; TCRdb names TRBD2, which stays unverified in the absence of DNA. CDR3 size: 14 residues. Germline V gene sequence: CDR1 LNHDA, CDR2 SQIVND (reference sequence). This CDR3 reads CASSELAARNEQFF.

The chain joins TRBV11-2 to TRBJ2-2; the TRBD2 assignment by TCRdb is unverifiable without DNA. CDR3 size: 15 residues. Germline V gene lookup returns CDR1 SGHAT and CDR2 FQNNGV. CDR3 amino acids: CASSSLRGPTGEQFF. Together with reference TRBV11-2 and TRBJ2-2, the CDR3 gives the full variable domain: EAGVAQSPRYKIIEKRQSVAFWCNPISGHATLYWYQQILGQGPKLLIQFQNNGVVDDSQLPKDRFSAERLKGVDSTLKIQPAKLEDSAVYLCASSSLRGPTGEQFFGEGSRLTVL.